This passage covers 5 T cell receptor beta chains from one sample sequenced in a study of CD8+ T cells in alopecia areata. As for treatment: oral pan-JAK inhibitor, 5-10 mg twice daily. RNA extraction and reverse transcription yielded cDNA as sequencing template. Assay used: immunoSEQ multiplex PCR; TCRdb lists only in-frame clones, some missing. This table holds a few hundred thousand clones, roughly 66% found once. The sequenced sample was CD4+ T cells sorted from blood, obtained at approximately week 42, from a patient treated with tofacitinib. Source of these receptors: a human donor with alopecia areata.

Only a few counts were recorded for this clone. The chain recombines TRBV19 with TRBJ1-5; D might be TRBD1 (5 bases). V was pared by 6 bases and J by 4 bases, with 10 bases between. The CDR3 sequence is 13 residues long. Germline CDR1 LNHDA, CDR2 SQIVND (reference sequence). The CDR3 sequence: CASSEDTNQPQHF. CDR3 nucleotide sequence: TGTGCCAGTAGCGAGGACACTAATCAGCCCCAGCATTTT.

The chain combines TRBV4-3 with TRBJ2-5; D is unclear. Germline V lookup: CDR1 LGHNA, CDR2 YSLEER. The V gene lost 0 bases and the J gene lost 4 bases, with 9 bases spanning the gap. CDR3 size: 14 residues. The CDR3 spells CASSQEGRVETQYF. As DNA, the CDR3 is TGCGCCAGCAGCCAAGAGGGAAGGGTAGAGACCCAGTACTTC.

This chain connects TRBV30 to TRBJ2-3; 16 bases fit TRBD2. After removal of 0 bases from V and 5 bases from J, the junction contained 5 bases not matched to a gene. The CDR3 covers 17 residues. The germline V gene has CDR1 GTSNPN and CDR2 SVGIG (reference sequence). The CDR3 DNA sequence: TGTGCCTGGAGTGTTGGGACTAGCGGGGGGGTAGGAGATACGCAGTATTTT. It translates to CAWSVGTSGGVGDTQYF.

The chain uses TRBV7-2 and TRBJ1-5; maybe TRBD1 (6 bases). This CDR3 has 16 residues. V shed 5 bases and J shed 8 bases, with 22 bases lying between them. The germline V gene has CDR1 SGHTA and CDR2 FQGNSA. CDR3 DNA sequence: TGTGCCAGCAGCATAGGACAGACGCCGGGGTTGGAGCCCCAGCATTTT. This gives the protein CASSIGQTPGLEPQHF.

This chain connects TRBV7-9 to TRBJ2-7; tentative D call: TRBD2 (6 bases). The CDR3 runs 15 residues. Trimming took off 5 bases at V and 2 bases at J, with 16 bases between the two ends. CDR1 is SEHNR and CDR2 is FQNEAQ in the germline V gene (reference sequence). CDR3 DNA: TGTGCCAGCAGCCCCCGAGGAGCGGGCCCCTACGAGCAGTACTTC. It specifies CASSPRGAGPYEQYF.